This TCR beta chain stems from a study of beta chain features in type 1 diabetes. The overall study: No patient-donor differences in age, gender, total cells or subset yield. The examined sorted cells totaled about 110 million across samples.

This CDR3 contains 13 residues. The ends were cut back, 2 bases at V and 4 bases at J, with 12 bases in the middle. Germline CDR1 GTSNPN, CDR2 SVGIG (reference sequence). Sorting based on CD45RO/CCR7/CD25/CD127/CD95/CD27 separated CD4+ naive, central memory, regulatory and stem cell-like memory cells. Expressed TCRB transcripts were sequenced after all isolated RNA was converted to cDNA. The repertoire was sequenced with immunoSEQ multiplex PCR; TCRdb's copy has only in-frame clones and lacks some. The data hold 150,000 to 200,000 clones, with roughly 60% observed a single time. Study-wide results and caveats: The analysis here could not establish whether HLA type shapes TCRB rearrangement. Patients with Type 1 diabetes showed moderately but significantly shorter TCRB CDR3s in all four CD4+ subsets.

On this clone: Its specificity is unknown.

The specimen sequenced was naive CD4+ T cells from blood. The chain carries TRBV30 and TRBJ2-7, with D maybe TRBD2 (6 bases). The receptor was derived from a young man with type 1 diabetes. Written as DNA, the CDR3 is TGTGCCTGGAGTCTGGAGGGGAGGTACGAGCAGTACTTC. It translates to CAWSLEGRYEQYF. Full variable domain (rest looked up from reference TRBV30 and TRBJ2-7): SQTIHQWPATLVQPVGSPLSLECTVEGTSNPNLYWYRQAAGRGLQLLFYSVGIGQISSEVPQNLSASRPQDRQFILSSKKLLLSDSGFYLCAWSLEGRYEQYFGPGTRLTVT.